The rows below give T cell receptor beta chains drawn from one sample of a study of immune cell composition in non-small cell lung cancer. Sequencing used immunoSEQ multiplex PCR; TCRdb keeps in-frame clones, though not all of them. The profile shows roughly 8,000 clones, 68% of them singletons. Sequencing was carried out using lung tumor tissue. The receptors were sampled from a human donor with non-small cell lung cancer. Both conserved end residues are part of each CDR3. A D gene is named only where the DNA matches it firmly. Clone size is not always given. Where it is, it says once, few, many or a class for expanded clones.

v_call	d_call	j_call	clone_size	cdr3_aa	cdr3_nt
TRBV5-1	NA	TRBJ2-2	NA	CASSLGTGRFGELFF	TGCGCCAGCAGCTTGGGCACAGGGCGTTTCGGGGAGCTGTTTTTT
TRBV19	NA	TRBJ2-5	NA	CASSMSGQETQYF	TGTGCCAGTAGTATGTCGGGGCAAGAGACCCAGTACTTC
TRBV28	NA	TRBJ2-2	NA	CASSSAVAANTGELFF	TGTGCCAGCAGTTCTGCGGTGGCCGCGAACACCGGGGAGCTGTTTTTT
TRBV2	TRBD1	TRBJ1-5	few	CASTPRTGRNQPQHF	TGTGCCAGCACCCCCCGGACAGGACGAAATCAGCCCCAGCATTTT
TRBV11-2	NA	TRBJ1-6	NA	CASSLTGLSNSPLHF	TGTGCCAGCAGCTTAACAGGGTTGAGTAATTCACCCCTCCACTTT
TRBV28	TRBD2	TRBJ2-3	NA	CASTTSISGHTDTQYF	TGTGCCAGCACCACGTCGATTAGCGGGCACACAGATACGCAGTATTTT
TRBV5-4	NA	TRBJ1-3	medium-sized	CASSLAGASSGNTIYF	TGTGCCAGCAGCTTGGCGGGAGCGAGCTCTGGAAACACCATATATTTT
TRBV15	NA	TRBJ2-5	few	CATSKEAAQETQYF	TGTGCCACCAGCAAAGAAGCTGCCCAAGAGACCCAGTACTTC
TRBV7-3	TRBD1	TRBJ2-2	NA	CASSLVGTGGASGELFF	TGTGCCAGCAGCTTAGTCGGGACAGGGGGCGCATCTGGGGAGCTGTTTTTT
TRBV13	TRBD2	TRBJ2-5	once	CASSLGTSGSLLGAQYF	TGTGCCAGCAGCTTAGGAACTAGCGGATCCCTACTCGGGGCCCAGTACTTC
TRBV18	NA	TRBJ2-7	NA	CASSPEGTGQYF	TGTGCCAGCTCACCCGAGGGCACCGGGCAGTACTTC
TRBV18	TRBD2	TRBJ2-3	NA	CASSPLAGGGTDTQYF	TGTGCCAGCTCACCCCTAGCGGGAGGAGGCACAGATACGCAGTATTTT
TRBV7-9	NA	TRBJ2-6	NA	CASSLFGNSGANVLTF	TGTGCCAGCAGCTTATTCGGGAACTCTGGGGCCAACGTCCTGACTTTC
TRBV7-2	TRBD2	TRBJ2-1	NA	CASSLGGLAGYNEQFF	TGTGCCAGCAGCTTAGGGGGACTAGCGGGCTACAATGAGCAGTTCTTC
TRBV7-8	NA	TRBJ2-1	NA	CASSLRTANNEQFF	TGTGCCAGCAGCTTAAGGACAGCAAACAATGAGCAGTTCTTC
TRBV5-1	TRBD2	TRBJ2-2	NA	CASTLAGGTGELFF	TGCGCCAGCACCCTAGCGGGAGGCACCGGGGAGCTGTTTTTT